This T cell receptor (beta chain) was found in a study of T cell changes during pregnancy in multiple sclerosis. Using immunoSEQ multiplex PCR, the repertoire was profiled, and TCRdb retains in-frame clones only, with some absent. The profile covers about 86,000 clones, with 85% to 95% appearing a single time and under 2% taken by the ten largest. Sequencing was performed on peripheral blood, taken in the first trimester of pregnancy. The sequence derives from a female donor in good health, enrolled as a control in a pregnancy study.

CDR3 in DNA: TGTGCCAGCACCCCCGTGGGCAGGGGTAACACCATATATTTT. Translating gives CASTPVGRGNTIYF. This sequence joins TRBV6-6 and TRBJ1-3; TRBD1 might be the D (6 bases). CDR3 length: 14 residues. Germline-derived CDR1 and CDR2 are MNHNY and SVGAGI (reference sequence). V was trimmed by 7 bases and J by 7 bases, leaving 17 bases between them.